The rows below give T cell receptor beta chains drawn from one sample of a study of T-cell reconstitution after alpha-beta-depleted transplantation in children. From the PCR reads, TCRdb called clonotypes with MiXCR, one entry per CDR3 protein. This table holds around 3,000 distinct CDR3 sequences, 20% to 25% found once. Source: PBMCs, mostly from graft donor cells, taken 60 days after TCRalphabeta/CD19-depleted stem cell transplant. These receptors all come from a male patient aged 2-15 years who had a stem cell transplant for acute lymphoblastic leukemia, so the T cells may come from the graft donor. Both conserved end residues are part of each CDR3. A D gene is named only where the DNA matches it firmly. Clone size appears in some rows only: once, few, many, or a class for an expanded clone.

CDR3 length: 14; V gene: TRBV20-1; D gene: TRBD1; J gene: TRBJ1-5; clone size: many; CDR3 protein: CSAWGSRGDQPQHF; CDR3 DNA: TGCAGTGCCTGGGGCAGCAGGGGGGACCAGCCCCAGCATTTT
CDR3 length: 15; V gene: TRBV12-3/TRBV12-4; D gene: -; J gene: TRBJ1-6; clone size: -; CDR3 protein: CASSLSSQGESPLHF; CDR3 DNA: TGTGCCAGCAGTTTATCCTCCCAGGGAGAATCACCCCTCCACTTT
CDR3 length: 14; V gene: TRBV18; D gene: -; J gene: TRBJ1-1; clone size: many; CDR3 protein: CASSPYQGGTEAFF; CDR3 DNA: TGTGCCAGCTCACCGTATCAGGGTGGCACTGAAGCTTTCTTT
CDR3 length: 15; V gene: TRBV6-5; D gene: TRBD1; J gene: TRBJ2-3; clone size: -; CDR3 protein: CASSSTGTGTDTQYF; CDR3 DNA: TGTGCCAGCAGTTCAACCGGGACAGGCACAGATACGCAGTATTTT
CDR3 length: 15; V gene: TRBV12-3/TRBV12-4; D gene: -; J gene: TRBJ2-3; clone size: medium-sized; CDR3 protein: CASRTGAPGVDTQYF; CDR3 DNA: TGTGCCAGCAGAACGGGGGCCCCGGGGGTGGATACGCAGTATTTT
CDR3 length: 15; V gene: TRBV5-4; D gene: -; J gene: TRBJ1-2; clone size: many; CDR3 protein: CASSRPFAGNYGYTF; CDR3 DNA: TGTGCCAGCAGCAGACCCTTTGCCGGGAACTATGGCTACACCTTC
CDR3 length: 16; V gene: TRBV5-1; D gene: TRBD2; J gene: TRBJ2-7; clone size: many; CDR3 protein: CASSLAWLAGVDEQYF; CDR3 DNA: TGCGCCAGCAGCTTGGCTTGGCTAGCGGGAGTAGACGAGCAGTACTTC
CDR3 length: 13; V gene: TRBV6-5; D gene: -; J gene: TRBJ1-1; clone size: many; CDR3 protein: CASSRARGTEAFF; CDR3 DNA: TGTGCCAGCAGCCGGGCCCGCGGGACTGAAGCTTTCTTT
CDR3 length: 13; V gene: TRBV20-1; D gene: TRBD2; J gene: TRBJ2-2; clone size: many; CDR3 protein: CSARTSLAGELFF; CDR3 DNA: TGCAGTGCGCGGACTAGTCTAGCCGGGGAGCTGTTTTTT
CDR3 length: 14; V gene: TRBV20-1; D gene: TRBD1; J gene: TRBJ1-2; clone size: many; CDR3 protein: CSDSGTGENYGYTF; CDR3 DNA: TGCAGTGATAGCGGGACAGGGGAGAACTATGGCTACACCTTC
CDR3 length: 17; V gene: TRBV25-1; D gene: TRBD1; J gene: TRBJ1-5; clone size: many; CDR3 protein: CASSGTGGRGGNQPQHF; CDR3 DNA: TGTGCCAGCAGTGGGACAGGGGGCAGGGGTGGCAATCAGCCCCAGCATTTT
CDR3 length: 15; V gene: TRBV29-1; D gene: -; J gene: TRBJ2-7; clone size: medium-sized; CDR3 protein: CSVEDPAGGWDEQYF; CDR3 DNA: TGCAGCGTTGAAGATCCGGCGGGTGGCTGGGACGAGCAGTACTTC
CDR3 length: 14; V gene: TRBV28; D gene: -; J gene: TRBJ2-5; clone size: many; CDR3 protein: CASSLRTFQETQYF; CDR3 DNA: TGTGCCAGCAGTTTAAGGACGTTCCAAGAGACCCAGTACTTC
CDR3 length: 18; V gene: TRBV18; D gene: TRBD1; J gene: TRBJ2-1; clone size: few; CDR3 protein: CASSPRAGTGAPWNEQFF; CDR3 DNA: TGTGCCAGCTCACCCAGAGCCGGGACAGGGGCCCCCTGGAATGAGCAGTTCTTC
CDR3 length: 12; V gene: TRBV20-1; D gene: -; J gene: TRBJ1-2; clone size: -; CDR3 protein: CSARFLTKGYTF; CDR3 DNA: TGCAGTGCTAGATTCTTGACAAAGGGCTACACCTTC
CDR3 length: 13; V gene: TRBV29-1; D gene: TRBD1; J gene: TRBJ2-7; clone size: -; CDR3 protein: CSVEGGQYYEQYF; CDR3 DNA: TGCAGCGTTGAAGGGGGACAGTACTACGAGCAGTACTTC
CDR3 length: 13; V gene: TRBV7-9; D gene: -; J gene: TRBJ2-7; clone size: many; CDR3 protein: CASSLGLSYEQYF; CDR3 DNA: TGTGCCAGCAGCTTAGGACTCTCCTACGAGCAGTACTTC
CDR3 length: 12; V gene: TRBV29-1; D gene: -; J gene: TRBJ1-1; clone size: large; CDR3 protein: CSVLPGPEEAFF; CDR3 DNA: TGCAGCGTTCTTCCGGGCCCAGAAGAAGCTTTCTTT
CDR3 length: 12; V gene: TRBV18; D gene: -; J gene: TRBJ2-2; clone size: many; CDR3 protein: CASSRLSGELFF; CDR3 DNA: TGTGCCAGCTCACGTCTCTCCGGGGAGCTGTTTTTT
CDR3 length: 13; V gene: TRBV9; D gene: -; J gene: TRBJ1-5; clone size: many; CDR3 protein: CASSVVSNQPQHF; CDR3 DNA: TGTGCCAGCAGCGTAGTAAGCAATCAGCCCCAGCATTTT
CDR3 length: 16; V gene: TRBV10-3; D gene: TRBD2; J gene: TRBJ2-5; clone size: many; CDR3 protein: CAIGGQSGTSQETQYF; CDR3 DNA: TGTGCCATTGGGGGGCAGTCCGGGACTAGCCAAGAGACCCAGTACTTC